This TCR beta chain was identified in a study of shared clonotypes between healthy human individuals. General observations from the study: When naive CD4 clonotypes were compared across a few donors, around 5% were shared. Even with large depth, rarefaction showed that sorted-subset sequencing was incomplete.

CD45RO negativity and positive selection for CCR7 defined naive CD8 cells, a population that excluded terminally differentiated effector memory CD45RA+ cells. Free of recent acute infections or vaccinations, the donors were healthy HIV-negative adults. The germline CDR1 and CDR2 sequences are SGHKS and YYEKEE (reference sequence). Trimming removed 0 bases from V and 0 bases from J, with 10 bases in between. The CDR3 runs to 15 residues. Concerning this clone itself: Its antigen is as yet unknown.

It was 150 to 200 ng DNA, around 32,000 T cell genomes, that sorted-subset replicate PCRs used. The table came from immunoSEQ multiplex PCR; TCRdb's copy has only in-frame clones and leaves some out. Among 500,000 to 700,000 clones listed, approximately 95% were seen once. The sample was naive CD8+ T cells sorted from blood. This TCR derives from a woman aged 25 to 39 in good health. The chain is built from TRBV5-5 and TRBJ2-7; D is unclear. The CDR3 spells CASSLAFVSSYEQYF. The DNA of the CDR3 is TGTGCCAGCAGCTTGGCGTTTGTATCCTCCTACGAGCAGTACTTC.